A selection of T cell receptor beta chains follows, all from one sample in a study of blood T cell repertoires in COVID-19. Sequenced by immunoSEQ multiplex PCR; TCRdb stores in-frame clones only, minus some. In the table there are more than 110,000 clones, 84% of which are singletons. The source material was peripheral blood. The origin of the receptors is a woman of 80 years or more in a cohort sampled during active or convalescent COVID-19. The CDR3 runs from the conserved cysteine through the conserved F or W. A D gene is named only where the DNA matches it firmly. Expanded clones get a size class; other rows say once, few or many, or leave the size out.

clone_size	d_call	v_call	j_call	cdr3_nt	cdr3_aa
once	NA	TRBV10-3	TRBJ1-6	TGTGCCACAAGAGGGGGGGCGCTGGTCGGGCCCCTCCACTTT	CATRGGALVGPLHF
NA	TRBD2	TRBV6-5	TRBJ2-5	TGTGCCAGCAGTTACTCAAAAGCGGGGGGGATTGAGACCCAGTACTTC	CASSYSKAGGIETQYF
NA	NA	TRBV18	TRBJ1-1	TGTGCCAGCTCACCCCGGGACACGGGGTGGGCTTTCTTT	CASSPRDTGWAFF
NA	TRBD1	TRBV6-6	TRBJ1-5	TGTGCCAGCAGAAAGACCGGGACAGGGAATCAGCCCCAGCATTTT	CASRKTGTGNQPQHF
NA	NA	TRBV5-5	TRBJ1-5	TGTGCCAGCAGCTCCCGAGATAGCAATCAGCCCCAGCATTTT	CASSSRDSNQPQHF
NA	TRBD1	TRBV27	TRBJ2-7	TGTGCCAGCAGTTTATATCCCCCTAGACAGGGCTACGAGCAGTACTTC	CASSLYPPRQGYEQYF
NA	TRBD1	TRBV5-6	TRBJ1-4	TGTGCCAGCAGCAGACCCGGGACAGCCAATGAAAAACTGTTTTTT	CASSRPGTANEKLFF
once	TRBD1	TRBV4-1	TRBJ1-2	TGCGCCAGCAGCTCCCACAGGGGATCATATGGCTACACCTTC	CASSSHRGSYGYTF
NA	NA	TRBV14	TRBJ2-2	TGTGCCAGCAGCCTAGAGAGGGGGCTAGCGGGGAACACCGGGGAGCTGTTTTTT	CASSLERGLAGNTGELFF
NA	TRBD1	TRBV9	TRBJ1-2	TGTGCCAGCAGCGCGGGGGGACAGGGTGTAATCTATGGCTACACCTTC	CASSAGGQGVIYGYTF
NA	NA	TRBV28	TRBJ1-5	TGTGCCAGCAGCTTGGGGGGAGGGGGTCAGCCCCAGCATTTT	CASSLGGGGQPQHF
NA	NA	TRBV7-2	TRBJ1-6	TGTGCCAGCAGCTTAGGGGTCAGGGTAGACACCTATAATTCACCCCTCCACTTT	CASSLGVRVDTYNSPLHF
NA	NA	TRBV20-1	TRBJ1-1	TGCAGTGCTAGTTTCCGGGGGTGGAACACTGAAGCTTTCTTT	CSASFRGWNTEAFF
NA	TRBD1	TRBV7-3	TRBJ1-1	TGTGCCAGCAGCCCCGGGCCCCTGACAGGGAAAACCGAAGCTTTCTTT	CASSPGPLTGKTEAFF
NA	NA	TRBV28	TRBJ1-2	TGTGCCAGCAGCCCCAGAGGGCCTACCGTAGGCTACACCTTC	CASSPRGPTVGYTF
NA	NA	TRBV7-2	TRBJ1-2	TGTGCCAGCAGCGCTGGAGGGCAGCGTAACTATGGCTACACCTTC	CASSAGGQRNYGYTF
NA	NA	TRBV7-2	TRBJ2-1	TGTGCCAGCAGCTCCACCGGCGCTAGAAATGAGCAGTTCTTC	CASSSTGARNEQFF
NA	NA	TRBV6-5	TRBJ1-3	TGTGCCAGCAGACAGGGCTACTCTGGAAACACCATATATTTT	CASRQGYSGNTIYF
many	TRBD1	TRBV10-3	TRBJ1-5	TGTGCCACCAGGGACCGGGACAGCCCAAATCAGCCCCAGCATTTT	CATRDRDSPNQPQHF
once	NA	TRBV24-1	TRBJ1-2	TGTGCCACCAGTGCGACCCTAATTTGGGGCGATGGATCTATATATGGCTACACCTTC	CATSATLIWGDGSIYGYTF
NA	TRBD1	TRBV5-1	TRBJ2-7	TGCGCCAGCAGCAGTCAACAGGGGAGTGCCTACGAGCAGTACTTC	CASSSQQGSAYEQYF
NA	TRBD2	TRBV3-1/TRBV3-2	TRBJ2-2	TGTGCCAGCAGCCAAGGGCGGGGGGGCCCGGAGCTGTTTTTT	CASSQGRGGPELFF
NA	TRBD1	TRBV29-1	TRBJ2-1	TGCAGCGGACAGGGGGTTGCCTACAATGAGCAGTTCTTC	CSGQGVAYNEQFF
once	TRBD1	TRBV6-1	TRBJ1-2	TGTGCCAGCAGTGAGGGGACAGGCTTTTTGGGCTACACCTTC	CASSEGTGFLGYTF
NA	TRBD1	TRBV5-5	TRBJ1-1	TGTGCCAGCAGCCACCGACAGGGCGGTCGAGGCGCTGAAGCTTTCTTT	CASSHRQGGRGAEAFF
NA	NA	TRBV2	TRBJ1-1	TGTGCCAGCAGTTTCGGGACTACTGACACTGAAGCTTTCTTT	CASSFGTTDTEAFF
NA	TRBD1	TRBV19	TRBJ1-5	TGTGCCAGTAGTTCCCCTCGTTCGGGACAGGGGGTTTATCAGCCCCAGCATTTT	CASSSPRSGQGVYQPQHF
few	TRBD1	TRBV6-5	TRBJ1-5	TGTGCCAGCAGGCCCGACAGGGGGCATCAGCCCCAGCATTTT	CASRPDRGHQPQHF
NA	NA	TRBV7-8	TRBJ2-5	TGTGCCAGCAGCCCTCTTCTAACCATCCAAGAGACCCAGTACTTC	CASSPLLTIQETQYF
NA	TRBD2	TRBV7-9	TRBJ2-1	TGTGCCAGCAGCTTAGCCTTTCAGGGAGGGGCCCGCCATGAGCAGTTCTTC	CASSLAFQGGARHEQFF
few	NA	TRBV6-6	TRBJ1-5	TGTGCCAGCAGTCCCGTATTACAGCCCCAGCATTTT	CASSPVLQPQHF
NA	TRBD1	TRBV6-1	TRBJ1-6	TGTGCCAGCAGTGAGGTGCGTTTACGGACAGGCGTTTTTTATAATTCACCCCTCCACTTT	CASSEVRLRTGVFYNSPLHF
NA	NA	TRBV6-6	TRBJ1-5	TGTGCCAGCAGTTACAAGGCAGGTGGCAATCAGCCCCAGCATTTT	CASSYKAGGNQPQHF
once	NA	TRBV29-1	TRBJ2-5	TGCAGCGCAGAGGATGGGGGCCGGGGGACCCAGTACTTC	CSAEDGGRGTQYF
NA	TRBD2	TRBV10-3	TRBJ2-2	TGTGCCATCAGTGAGACGGTGGCTAGCGGGGGTGGCGGGGAGCTGTTTTTT	CAISETVASGGGGELFF
NA	TRBD2	TRBV3-1/TRBV3-2	TRBJ2-3	TGTGCCAGCAGCCAAGAGTGGCCTAGCGGGGGGGCAAGCGATACGCAGTATTTT	CASSQEWPSGGASDTQYF
NA	NA	TRBV7-2	TRBJ1-3	TGTGCCAGCAGCGAAGGGGTTTGGGGGGACACCATATATTTT	CASSEGVWGDTIYF
once	TRBD2	TRBV5-1	TRBJ2-1	TGCGCCAGCAGCCCTAATGCGGGGGGGTTTTACAATGAGCAGTTCTTC	CASSPNAGGFYNEQFF
few	NA	TRBV19	TRBJ1-2	TGTGCCAGTAGCATGGGACGGAGGGACTATGGCTACACCTTC	CASSMGRRDYGYTF
NA	TRBD1	TRBV7-6	TRBJ1-6	TGTGCCAGCAGCTTGGAGGGACAGGGTCGTTCACCCCTCCACTTT	CASSLEGQGRSPLHF
NA	TRBD2	TRBV7-2	TRBJ2-5	TGTGCCAGCAGCACAGTACTAGCGGGGGGGCTGCAGTACTTC	CASSTVLAGGLQYF
NA	NA	TRBV30	TRBJ1-4	TGTGCCTTACCCCCCAGGGCGCAAACTAATGAAAAACTGTTTTTT	CALPPRAQTNEKLFF
NA	TRBD1	TRBV5-4	TRBJ1-2	TGTGCCAGCAGCAACCAGGGGGCAGATGGCTACACCTTC	CASSNQGADGYTF
NA	TRBD2	TRBV29-1	TRBJ2-3	TGCTCGGGGAGGGCGGGCACAGATACGCAGTATTTT	CSGRAGTDTQYF
NA	TRBD1	TRBV5-1	TRBJ2-3	TGCGCCAGCAGCTTTAGTAACAGGGGGCTAGGTGATACGCAGTATTTT	CASSFSNRGLGDTQYF
once	TRBD1	TRBV10-1	TRBJ1-4	TGCGCCCGCACCCAGGGGGTTAATGAAAAACTGTTTTTT	CARTQGVNEKLFF
NA	NA	TRBV30	TRBJ2-3	TGTGCCTGGAGTGTAGGTAGCGGTAGCACAGATACGCAGTATTTT	CAWSVGSGSTDTQYF
NA	NA	TRBV7-6	TRBJ2-5	TGTGCCAGCAGCTTAGTATCCCAAGAGACCCAGTACTTC	CASSLVSQETQYF
NA	TRBD1	TRBV29-1	TRBJ2-7	TGCAGCGTCGCCGGGACAGGGACGGGCGAGCAGTACTTC	CSVAGTGTGEQYF
NA	NA	TRBV12-3/TRBV12-4	TRBJ1-1	TGTGCCAGCAGCAGAGACACGGCGCGTTGGGCTTTCTTT	CASSRDTARWAFF
NA	NA	TRBV18	TRBJ1-4	TGTGCCAGCTCACCGGGGCAGGGTAAAGGGAAACTGTTTTTT	CASSPGQGKGKLFF
once	NA	TRBV4-1	TRBJ1-6	TGCGCCAGCAGCCAAGTAACAGGGTTGTTCTCACCCCTCCACTTT	CASSQVTGLFSPLHF
NA	NA	TRBV18	TRBJ1-1	TGTGCCAGCTCACCACCATTGCGGAACACTGAAGCTTTCTTT	CASSPPLRNTEAFF
NA	TRBD1	TRBV7-8	TRBJ2-5	TGTGCCAGCAGCCTCGACCGGACAGGGGGGGACTTGCGATTACAAGAGACCCAGTACTTC	CASSLDRTGGDLRLQETQYF